Listed here are 12 T cell receptor beta chains from one sample, sequenced in a study of graft-versus-host responses after intestinal transplantation. Profiled with immunoSEQ multiplex PCR; TCRdb holds only in-frame clones, not every one. The sample has 37,000 or so clones, roughly 89% seen once. Sequenced material: PBMCs, taken 300 to 320 days after intestinal transplant. The receptors stem from a human patient who received an intestinal transplant, so some T cells may come from the graft donor.

The rearrangement links TRBV28 to TRBJ1-5; D not certain. CDR3 size: 19 residues. Germline V gene lookup returns CDR1 MDHEN and CDR2 SYDVKM. V gave up 4 bases and J gave up 1 base, with 23 bases separating them. Written as DNA, the CDR3 is TGTGCCAGCAGTTATTTTCCCGCGGTCATCGAGTTAAGCAATCAGCCCCAGCATTTT. It is translated as CASSYFPAVIELSNQPQHF.

The chain employs TRBV9 and TRBJ1-4, with 7 bases identical to TRBD1. V lost 0 bases and J lost 7; bases outside the gene matches: 6. The CDR3 runs 15 residues. The germline V gene has CDR1 SGDLS and CDR2 YYNGEE. CDR3 DNA: TGTGCCAGCAGCGTAGCAGGGGGGCCTGGTGAAAAACTGTTTTTT. The encoded protein is CASSVAGGPGEKLFF.

This clone was found once. The V gene is TRBV7-6, the J gene TRBJ2-7; 9 bases align to TRBD2. V gave up 5 bases and J gave up 0 bases; unmatched junction bases: 8. This CDR3 spans 16 amino acids. In germline, CDR1 is SGHVS, CDR2 FNYEAQ. The CDR3: CASSPGLALSSYEQYF. The CDR3 DNA follows: TGTGCCAGCAGCCCCGGACTAGCGTTAAGCTCCTACGAGCAGTACTTC.

This clone was observed a single time. One end of the junction is discordant with germline, which a read error may explain. The chain recombines TRBV4-1 with TRBJ2-6; either TRBD1 or TRBD2 may fit D (5 bases each). The CDR3 has 14 residues. Germline V gene data show CDR1 as MGHRA and CDR2 as YSYEKL. The DNA of the CDR3 is TGCGCCAGCAGCCAGGGAGCTGGGGCCAACGTCCTGGCTTTC. It encodes CASSQGAGANVLAF.

The rearrangement joins TRBV2 to TRBJ2-7; D is ambiguous. The CDR3 covers 14 residues. Germline V CDR1 and CDR2: SNHLY, FYNNEI. V gave up 3 bases and J gave up 3 bases, with 12 bases separating them. Here the CDR3 reads CASSEDHGDYEQYF. CDR3 nucleotides: TGTGCCAGCAGTGAGGACCACGGAGACTACGAGCAGTACTTC.

The rearrangement uses TRBV11-1 and TRBJ2-5, with D maybe TRBD1 (6 bases). CDR3 length: 15 amino acids. The germline V gene encodes CDR1 SGHAT and CDR2 FQDESV (reference sequence). V shed 1 base and J shed 5 bases, with 14 bases lying between them. As DNA, the CDR3 is TGTGCCAGCAGCTTAGGGACTTCAACAGGGGAGACCCAGTACTTC. Translated, it gives CASSLGTSTGETQYF.

V usage is TRBV5-1 and J usage is TRBJ2-5; a weak D match, TRBD2 (6 bases). CDR3 length: 16 amino acids. Germline V CDR1 and CDR2: SGHRS, YFSETQ. The V and J ends lost 0 bases and 1 base respectively, with 13 bases between them. The CDR3 DNA follows: TGCGCCAGCAGCTTGGAAGTAGCGGCCCCCCAAGAGACCCAGTACTTC. Its translation is CASSLEVAAPQETQYF.

This chain connects TRBV7-7 to TRBJ1-1; a possible D gene is TRBD1 (5 bases). The V gene's germline CDR1 is SSHAT and CDR2 FNYEAQ (reference sequence). There are 14 residues in the CDR3. Trimming took 5 bases from V and 5 from J, leaving 15 bases between them. DNA for the CDR3: TGTGCCAGCAGCGCCTTGGGGGATGGAACTGAAGCTTTCTTT. It is translated as CASSALGDGTEAFF.

This chain connects TRBV5-4 to TRBJ2-7; the D gene is possibly TRBD1 (5 bases). V was trimmed by 5 bases and J by 2 bases, leaving 11 bases between them. Germline values: CDR1 SGHNT, CDR2 YYREEE (reference sequence). This CDR3 comprises 13 residues. The DNA for the CDR3 is TGTGCCAGCAGTCCGGACACCCCCTACGAGCAGTACTTC. Its translation: CASSPDTPYEQYF.

This sequence joins TRBV6-5 and TRBJ2-7, with D tentatively TRBD1 or TRBD2 (5 bases each). The germline gives CDR1 MNHEY, CDR2 SVGAGI. This CDR3 comprises 14 residues. V gave up 2 bases and J gave up 2 bases, with 10 bases separating them. This chain's CDR3 is CASSYRLGPYEQYF. DNA for the CDR3: TGTGCCAGCAGTTACAGGCTGGGACCCTACGAGCAGTACTTC.

J is TRBJ2-7 and V is TRBV6-6; D is undetermined. V lost 0 bases to trimming and J lost 3 bases, with 15 bases between them. This CDR3 has 16 residues. Germline CDR1 MNHNY, CDR2 SVGAGI (reference sequence). For the CDR3, the DNA is TGTGCCAGCAGTTACTCTTCGCTCGACTGGCACTACGAGCAGTACTTC. It yields the protein CASSYSSLDWHYEQYF.

The J gene is TRBJ1-2, the V gene TRBV4-3, with D maybe TRBD1 (5 bases). Germline V gene sequence: CDR1 LGHNA, CDR2 YSLEER. The CDR3 has 16 amino acids. Trimming took 0 bases from V and 4 from J, leaving 15 bases between them. The DNA for the CDR3 is TGCGCCAGCAGCCAAGAACAAACCCACAGGTCCTATGGCTACACCTTC. Its protein is CASSQEQTHRSYGYTF.